This TCR beta chain comes out of a study of T cells in localized non-small cell lung cancer. Overall study results and limits: Heterogeneity remains possible because sequencing was limited to only one tumor region. The highest T cell clonality was in uninvolved adjacent lung, above tumor. With higher T cell density in blood came longer overall survival.

For this clone: The antigen remains unidentified.

Per germline, CDR1 MNHEY and CDR2 SVGAGI. CDR3 length: 14 amino acids. J gave up 2 bases and V 0 bases, and 1 base lay outside the gene matches. The method was immunoSEQ multiplex PCR; TCRdb's version includes in-frame clones alone and lacks a portion of them. The sample records about 57,000 clones, 91% being singletons. The chain recombines TRBV6-5 with TRBJ2-7; 7 bases line up with TRBD2. This receptor was identified in a man between 40 and 75 years old with stage I lung adenocarcinoma. The starting material was peripheral blood, obtained before any cancer treatment. The CDR3 here is CASSYSAGTYEQYF. DNA of the CDR3: TGTGCCAGCAGTTACTCAGCGGGAACCTACGAGCAGTACTTC.